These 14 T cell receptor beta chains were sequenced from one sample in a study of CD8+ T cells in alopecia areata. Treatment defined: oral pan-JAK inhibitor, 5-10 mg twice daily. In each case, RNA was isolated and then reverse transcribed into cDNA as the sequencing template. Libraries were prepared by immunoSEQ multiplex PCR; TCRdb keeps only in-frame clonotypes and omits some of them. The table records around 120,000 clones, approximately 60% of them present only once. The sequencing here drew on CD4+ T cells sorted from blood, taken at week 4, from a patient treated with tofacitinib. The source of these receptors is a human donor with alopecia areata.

The CDR3 bases are TGTGCCAGCAGCTTAGTAGAGAACACTGAAGCTTTCTTT. It translates to CASSLVENTEAFF. This chain uses TRBV7-8 with TRBJ1-1; D is ambiguous. V dropped 1 base and J dropped 1 base, with 4 bases sitting between them. The CDR3 consists of 13 residues. Germline CDR1 reads SGHVS; CDR2 reads FQNEAQ.

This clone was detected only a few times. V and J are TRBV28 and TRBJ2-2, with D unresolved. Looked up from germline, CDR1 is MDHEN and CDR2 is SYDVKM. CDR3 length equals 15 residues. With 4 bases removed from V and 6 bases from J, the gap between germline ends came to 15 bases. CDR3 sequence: CASSSYFDGSGELFF. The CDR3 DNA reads TGTGCCAGCAGTTCCTACTTTGACGGTTCCGGGGAGCTGTTTTTT.

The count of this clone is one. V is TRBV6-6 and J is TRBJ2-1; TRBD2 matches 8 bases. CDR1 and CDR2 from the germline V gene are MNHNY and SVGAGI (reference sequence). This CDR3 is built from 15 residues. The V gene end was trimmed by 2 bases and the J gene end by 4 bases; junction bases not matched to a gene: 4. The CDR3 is CASSYRAGAYNEQFF. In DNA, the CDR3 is TGTGCCAGCAGTTACAGAGCGGGAGCATACAATGAGCAGTTCTTC.

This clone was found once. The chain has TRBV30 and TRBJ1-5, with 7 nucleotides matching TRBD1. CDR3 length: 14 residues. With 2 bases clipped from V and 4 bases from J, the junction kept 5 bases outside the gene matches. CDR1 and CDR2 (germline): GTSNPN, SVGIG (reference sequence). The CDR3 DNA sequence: TGTGCCTGGAGTCTAGGGACAGTGAATCAGCCCCAGCATTTT. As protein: CAWSLGTVNQPQHF.

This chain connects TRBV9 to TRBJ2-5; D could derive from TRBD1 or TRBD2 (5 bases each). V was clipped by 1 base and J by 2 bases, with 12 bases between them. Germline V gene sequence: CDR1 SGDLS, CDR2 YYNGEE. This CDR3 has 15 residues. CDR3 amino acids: CASSVFGDPQETQYF. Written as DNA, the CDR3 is TGTGCCAGCAGCGTATTCGGGGACCCACAAGAGACCCAGTACTTC.

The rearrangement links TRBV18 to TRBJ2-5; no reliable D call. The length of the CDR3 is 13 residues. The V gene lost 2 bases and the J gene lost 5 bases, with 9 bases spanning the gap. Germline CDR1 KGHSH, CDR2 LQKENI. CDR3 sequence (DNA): TGTGCCAGCTCACCAGACATGAAGGAGACCCAGTACTTC. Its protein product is CASSPDMKETQYF.

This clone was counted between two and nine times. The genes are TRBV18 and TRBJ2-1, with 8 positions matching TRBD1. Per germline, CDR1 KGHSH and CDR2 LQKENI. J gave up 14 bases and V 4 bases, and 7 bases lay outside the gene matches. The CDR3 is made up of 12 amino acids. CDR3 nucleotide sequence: TGTGCCAGCTCACGAGGACAGGGTATGGAGTTCTTC. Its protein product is CASSRGQGMEFF.

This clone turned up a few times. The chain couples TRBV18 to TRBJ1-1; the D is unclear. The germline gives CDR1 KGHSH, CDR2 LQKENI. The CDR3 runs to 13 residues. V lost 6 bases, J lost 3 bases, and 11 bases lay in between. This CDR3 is CASSRTPDTEAFF. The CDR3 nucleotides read TGTGCCAGCTCCCGCACACCCGACACTGAAGCTTTCTTT.

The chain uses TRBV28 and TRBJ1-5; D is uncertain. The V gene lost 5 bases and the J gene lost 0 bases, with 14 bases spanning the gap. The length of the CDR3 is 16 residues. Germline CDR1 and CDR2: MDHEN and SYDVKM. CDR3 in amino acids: CASSLLKGYSNQPQHF. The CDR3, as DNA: TGTGCCAGCAGTCTCCTTAAGGGTTATAGCAATCAGCCCCAGCATTTT.

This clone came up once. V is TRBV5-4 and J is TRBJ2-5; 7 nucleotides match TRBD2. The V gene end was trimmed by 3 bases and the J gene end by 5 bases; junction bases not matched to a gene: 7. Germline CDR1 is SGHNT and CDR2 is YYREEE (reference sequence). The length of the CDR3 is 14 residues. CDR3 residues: CASSSSGVEETQYF. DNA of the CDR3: TGTGCCAGCAGCTCGAGCGGGGTGGAGGAGACCCAGTACTTC.

The CDR3 sequence: CSVFGTGELFF. CDR3 sequence (DNA): TGCAGCGTTTTTGGCACCGGGGAGCTGTTTTTT. The chain recombines TRBV29-1 with TRBJ2-2, with no clear D. There are 11 residues in the CDR3. Germline CDR1 and CDR2: SQVTM and ANQGSEA. V was pared by 5 bases and J by 4 bases, with 5 bases between.

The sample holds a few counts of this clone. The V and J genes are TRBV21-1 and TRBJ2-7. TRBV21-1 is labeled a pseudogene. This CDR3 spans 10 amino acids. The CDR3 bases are TGTGCCAGCAGGATCCACGAGCAGTACTTC. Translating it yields CASRIHEQYF.

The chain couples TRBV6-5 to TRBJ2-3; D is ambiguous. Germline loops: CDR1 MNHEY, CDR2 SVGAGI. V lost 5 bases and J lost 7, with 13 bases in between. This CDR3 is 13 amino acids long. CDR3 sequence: CASSEAPRNTQYF. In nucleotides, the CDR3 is TGTGCCAGCAGTGAAGCCCCTCGGAATACGCAGTATTTT.

The CDR3 nucleotides are TGTGCCAGTAGTATAGTTAGCGGGGGGGCGTTTGAGCAGTTCTTC. It yields the protein CASSIVSGGAFEQFF. The V gene is TRBV19, the J gene TRBJ2-1; 11 bases fit TRBD2. V lost 1 base, J lost 9 bases, and 5 bases stayed unmatched. Germline CDR1 LNHDA, CDR2 SQIVND (reference sequence). The CDR3 has 15 residues.